This TCR beta chain was documented in a study of blood T cell repertoires in COVID-19. This clone occurred once. As originally analysed: The authors estimated nucleated cell counts from reference gene primer amplification. TCRdb keeps only in-frame clones here, not all; method: immunoSEQ multiplex PCR. V, J and clone size are taken as reported in that table, and D and trimming were inferred from the DNA itself. The sample carries hundreds of thousands of clones, about 88% recorded once. This CDR3 has 16 amino acids. V was pared by 0 bases and J by 3 bases, with 4 bases of the junction left unmatched. Germline loops: CDR1 MGHDK, CDR2 SYGVNS.

The source material was peripheral blood. The V and J genes are TRBV25-1 and TRBJ2-5; 10 nucleotides line up with TRBD1. The receptor's source is a human donor in a cohort sampled during active COVID-19. The CDR3 spells CASSEYRTGGKETQYF. The DNA for the CDR3 is TGTGCCAGCAGTGAATATCGGACAGGGGGGAAAGAGACCCAGTACTTC.